This T cell receptor beta chain was captured in a study of T cell repertoires in cytomegalovirus infection. Whole-study context: Through public TCR beta signatures, both CMV infection and matching HLA type were indicated.

This clonotype was found a few times. As yet, its antigen is unknown. The CDR3 contains 14 residues. The trim removed 5 bases at V and 5 bases at J, leaving 7 bases unmatched. The germline V gene has CDR1 MNHEY and CDR2 SVGAGI. TCRdb fed the reads into MiXCR, producing one record per CDR3 protein. The table has about 830,000 distinct CDR3 sequences, 30% to 35% seen once. Findings and caveats of the study: The study found HLA-C-restricted CMV-specific TCR beta clonotypes dominating the ex vivo response.

The TCR was taken from a human donor in good health (CMV status not recorded). Some clones in this sample may be carry-over from other donors' samples. V usage is TRBV6-5 and J usage is TRBJ1-2; TRBD1 matches at 8 bases. The specimen comprised cultured CD8+ T cells from PBMCs, sampled from culture after CMV antigen stimulation. CDR3 in DNA: TGTGCCAGCAGTACTCCGGGACAGGTTTATGGCTACACCTTC. Translating gives CASSTPGQVYGYTF.